This T cell receptor beta chain appears in the sequencing data of a study of vaccination effects on CD4 cells after COVID-19. As to this clone: The antigen remains unidentified.

Clones were read by immunoSEQ multiplex PCR, and TCRdb kept only the in-frame ones, dropping some. The sample yields around 24,000 clones, about 80% seen once. The CDR3 consists of 15 residues. Per germline, CDR1 MNHEY and CDR2 SVGAGI. V lost 5 bases, J lost 3 bases, and 14 bases lay in between. After expansion with viral peptide pools in the ViraFEST assay, antigen-specific CD4+ T cells were sequenced. Upon completion of more than eight days in culture, CD4+ T cells were isolated. The vaccine given was either BNT162b2 or mRNA-1273, in two doses. J is TRBJ1-5 and V is TRBV6-5; perhaps TRBD1 as D (5 bases). The sequencing here drew on CD4+ T cells from PBMCs cultured with SARS-CoV-2 spike peptides, taken after COVID-19 vaccination. The clonotype originates from a human donor who received a COVID-19 vaccine. Some clones in this sample may be carry-over from other donors' samples. CDR3 region: CASSSSQGINQPQHF. Written as DNA, the CDR3 is TGTGCCAGCAGTAGTAGTCAGGGAATCAATCAGCCCCAGCATTTT.